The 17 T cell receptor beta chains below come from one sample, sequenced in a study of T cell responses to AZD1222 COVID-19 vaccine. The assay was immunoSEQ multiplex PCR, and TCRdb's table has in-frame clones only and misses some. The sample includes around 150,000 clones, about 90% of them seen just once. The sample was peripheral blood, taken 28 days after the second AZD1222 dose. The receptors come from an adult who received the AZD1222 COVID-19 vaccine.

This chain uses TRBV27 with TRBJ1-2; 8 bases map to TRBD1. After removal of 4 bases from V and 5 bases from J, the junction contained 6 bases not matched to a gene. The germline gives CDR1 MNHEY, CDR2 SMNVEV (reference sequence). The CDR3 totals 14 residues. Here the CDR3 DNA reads TGTGCCAGCAGTTCCCCGGACAGGGAATATGGCTACACCTTC. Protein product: CASSSPDREYGYTF.

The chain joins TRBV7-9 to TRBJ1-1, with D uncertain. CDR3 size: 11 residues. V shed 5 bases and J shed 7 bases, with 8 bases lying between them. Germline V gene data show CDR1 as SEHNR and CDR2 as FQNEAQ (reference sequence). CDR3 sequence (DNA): TGTGCCAGCAGCGAAGAGATTGAAGCTTTCTTT. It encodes CASSEEIEAFF.

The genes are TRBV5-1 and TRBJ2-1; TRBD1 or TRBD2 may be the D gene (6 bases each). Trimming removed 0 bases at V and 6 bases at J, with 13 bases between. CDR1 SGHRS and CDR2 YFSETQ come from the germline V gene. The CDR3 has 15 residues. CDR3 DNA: TGCGCCAGCAGCTTGGCCCCGGGGGCGGCCAATGAGCAGTTCTTC. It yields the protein CASSLAPGAANEQFF.

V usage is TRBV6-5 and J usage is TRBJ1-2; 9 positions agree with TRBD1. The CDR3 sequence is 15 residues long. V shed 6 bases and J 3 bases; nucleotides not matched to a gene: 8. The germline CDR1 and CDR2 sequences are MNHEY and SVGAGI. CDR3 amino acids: CASRRGQGLDYGYTF. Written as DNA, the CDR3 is TGTGCCAGCAGACGGGGACAGGGCCTCGACTATGGCTACACCTTC.

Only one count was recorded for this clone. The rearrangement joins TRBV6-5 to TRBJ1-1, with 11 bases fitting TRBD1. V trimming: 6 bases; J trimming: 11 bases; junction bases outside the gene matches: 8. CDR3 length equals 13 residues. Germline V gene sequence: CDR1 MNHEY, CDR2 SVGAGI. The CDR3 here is CASRPRDRGMAFF. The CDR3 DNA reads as TGTGCCAGCAGGCCCCGGGACAGGGGGATGGCTTTCTTT.

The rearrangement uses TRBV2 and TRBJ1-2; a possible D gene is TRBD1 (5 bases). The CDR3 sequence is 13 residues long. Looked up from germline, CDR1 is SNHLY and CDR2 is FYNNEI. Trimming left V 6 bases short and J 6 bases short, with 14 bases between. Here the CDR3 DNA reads TGTGCCAGCAGCCCCGGGACGAGTCATGGCTACACCTTC. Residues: CASSPGTSHGYTF. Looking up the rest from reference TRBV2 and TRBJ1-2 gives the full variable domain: EPEVTQTPSHQVTQMGQEVILRCVPISNHLYFYWYRQILGQKVEFLVSFYNNEISEKSEIFDDQFSVERPDGSNFTLKIRSTKLEDSAMYFCASSPGTSHGYTFGSGTRLTVV.

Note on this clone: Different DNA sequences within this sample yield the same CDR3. CDR3 nucleotides: TGCAGTGCTAGGGAGAACTACGAGCAGTACTTC. Its protein is CSARENYEQYF. V is TRBV20-1 and J is TRBJ2-7; D gene uncertain. CDR1 and CDR2 (germline): DFQATT, SNEGSKA (reference sequence). CDR3 length: 11 residues. V gave up 3 bases and J gave up 3 bases, with 6 bases separating them.

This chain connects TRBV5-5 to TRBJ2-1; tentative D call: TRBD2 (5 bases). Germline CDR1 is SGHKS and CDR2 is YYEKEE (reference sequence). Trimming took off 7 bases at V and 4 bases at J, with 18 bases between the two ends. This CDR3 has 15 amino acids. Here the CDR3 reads CASQERGVEYNEQFF. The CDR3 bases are TGTGCCAGCCAGGAACGGGGTGTGGAATACAATGAGCAGTTCTTC.

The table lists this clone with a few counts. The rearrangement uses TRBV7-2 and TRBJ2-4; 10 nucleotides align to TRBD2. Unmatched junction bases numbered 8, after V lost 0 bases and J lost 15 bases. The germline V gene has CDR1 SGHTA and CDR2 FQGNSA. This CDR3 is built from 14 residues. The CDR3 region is CASSLASGGLKRYF. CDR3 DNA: TGTGCCAGCAGCTTAGCTAGCGGGGGGCTAAAGAGGTACTTC.

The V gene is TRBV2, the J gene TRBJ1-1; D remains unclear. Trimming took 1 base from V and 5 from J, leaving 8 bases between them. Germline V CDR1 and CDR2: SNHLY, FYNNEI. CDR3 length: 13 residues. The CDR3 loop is CASSEERRTEAFF. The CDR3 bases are TGTGCCAGCAGTGAAGAGAGAAGAACTGAAGCTTTCTTT.

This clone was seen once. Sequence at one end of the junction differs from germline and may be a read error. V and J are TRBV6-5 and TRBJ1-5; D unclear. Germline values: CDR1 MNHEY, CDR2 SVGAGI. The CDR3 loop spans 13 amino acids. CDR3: CASNYYSNQPQHF. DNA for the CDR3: TGTGCCAGCAATTACTATAGCAATCAGCCCCAGCATTTT.

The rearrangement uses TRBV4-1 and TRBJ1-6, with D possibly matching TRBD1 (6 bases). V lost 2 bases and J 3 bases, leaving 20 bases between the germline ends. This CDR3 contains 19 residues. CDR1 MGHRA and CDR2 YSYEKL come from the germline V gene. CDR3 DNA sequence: TGCGCCAGCAGCCAACCCACCCTGACAGGCAATTACTATAATTCACCCCTCCACTTT. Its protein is CASSQPTLTGNYYNSPLHF.

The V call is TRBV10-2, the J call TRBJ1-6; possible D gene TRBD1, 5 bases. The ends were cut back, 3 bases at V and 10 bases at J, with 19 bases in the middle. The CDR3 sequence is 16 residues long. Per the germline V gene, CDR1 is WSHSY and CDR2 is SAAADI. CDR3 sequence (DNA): TGCGCCAGCAGTGATATACCACAGGAGGTGAGATCACCCCTCCACTTT. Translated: CASSDIPQEVRSPLHF.

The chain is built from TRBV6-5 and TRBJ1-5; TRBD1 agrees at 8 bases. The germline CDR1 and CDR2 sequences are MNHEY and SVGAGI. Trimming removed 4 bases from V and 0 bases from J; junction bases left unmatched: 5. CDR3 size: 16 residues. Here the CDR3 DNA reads TGTGCCAGCAGTTGGACAGGGCCGTATAGCAATCAGCCCCAGCATTTT. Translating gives CASSWTGPYSNQPQHF.

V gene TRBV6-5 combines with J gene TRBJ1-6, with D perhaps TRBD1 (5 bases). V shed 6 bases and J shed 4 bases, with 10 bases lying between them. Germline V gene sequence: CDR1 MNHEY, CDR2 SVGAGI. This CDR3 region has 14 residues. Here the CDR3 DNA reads TGTGCCAGCAGGACCGGGACTTATAATTCACCCCTCCACTTT. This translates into CASRTGTYNSPLHF.

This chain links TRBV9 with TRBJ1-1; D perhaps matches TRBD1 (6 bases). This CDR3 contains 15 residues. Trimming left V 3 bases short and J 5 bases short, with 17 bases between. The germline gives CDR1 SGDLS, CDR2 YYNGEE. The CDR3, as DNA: TGTGCCAGCAGCGCCATCAGGAGGGGGGGTACTGAAGCTTTCTTT. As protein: CASSAIRRGGTEAFF.

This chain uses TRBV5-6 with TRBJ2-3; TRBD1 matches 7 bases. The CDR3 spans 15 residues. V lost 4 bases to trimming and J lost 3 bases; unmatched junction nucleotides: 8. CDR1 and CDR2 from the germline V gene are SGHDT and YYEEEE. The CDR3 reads CASSAPGQKTDTQYF. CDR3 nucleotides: TGTGCCAGCAGCGCGCCGGGACAGAAAACAGATACGCAGTATTTT. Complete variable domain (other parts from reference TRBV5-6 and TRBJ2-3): DAGVTQSPTHLIKTRGQQVTLRCSPKSGHDTVSWYQQALGQGPQFIFQYYEEEERQRGNFPDRFSGHQFPNYSSELNVNALLLGDSALYLCASSAPGQKTDTQYFGPGTRLTVL.